The rows below give T cell receptor beta chains drawn from one sample of a study of shared clonotypes between healthy human individuals. Sequencing was performed with immunoSEQ multiplex PCR; in TCRdb, only in-frame clones are kept and a portion is missing. The data contain some 2.1 million clones, 90% to 95% of them singletons. Material: naive CD4+ T cells sorted from blood. The source is a man between 18 and 35 years old in good health. The CDR3 runs from the conserved cysteine through the conserved F or W. D genes are given only for firm matches. The size of a clone is reported for some rows only, either as once, few or many, or as a class for expanded clones.

CDR3aa,CDR3nt,d_gene,len,abundance,j_gene,v_gene
CASSQGRGRSTDTQYF,TGTGCCAGCAGTCAAGGGAGGGGCCGATCTACAGATACGCAGTATTTT,TRBD2,16,once,TRBJ2-3,TRBV2
CASSPRQGDDEQYF,TGTGCCAGCTCACCACGACAGGGAGACGACGAGCAGTACTTC,TRBD1,14,-,TRBJ2-7,TRBV18
CASSLPGRNEKLFF,TGTGCCAGCAGTTTACCTGGGCGGAATGAAAAACTGTTTTTT,-,14,-,TRBJ1-4,TRBV28
CASRHIDDQPQHF,TGTGCCAGCAGGCATATCGACGATCAGCCCCAGCATTTT,-,13,many,TRBJ1-5,TRBV28
CASSLDMVFTDTQYF,TGTGCCAGCAGCTTGGATATGGTTTTCACAGATACGCAGTATTTT,-,15,-,TRBJ2-3,TRBV5-5
CASSLGGQRIQETQYF,TGTGCCAGCAGCTTAGGGGGACAGAGAATACAAGAGACCCAGTACTTC,TRBD1,16,once,TRBJ2-5,TRBV11-2
CAWRELLNSPLHF,TGTGCCTGGAGGGAACTACTTAATTCACCCCTCCACTTT,-,13,-,TRBJ1-6,TRBV30
CASGSGMNTGELFF,TGTGCTAGTGGTTCAGGGATGAACACCGGGGAGCTGTTTTTT,-,14,once,TRBJ2-2,TRBV12-5
CASSNGLAGGFEQYF,TGTGCCAGTAGTAACGGGTTAGCGGGAGGTTTTGAGCAGTACTTC,TRBD2,15,-,TRBJ2-5,TRBV19
CASSVHGNTEAFF,TGTGCCAGCAGCGTCCATGGGAACACTGAAGCTTTCTTT,-,13,-,TRBJ1-1,TRBV9
CASSLGLGQGGTEAFF,TGTGCCAGCAGCTTAGGGCTGGGACAGGGAGGAACTGAAGCTTTCTTT,TRBD1,16,once,TRBJ1-1,TRBV7-8
CASTESWVQYF,TGTGCCAGCACCGAAAGTTGGGTTCAGTACTTC,-,11,-,TRBJ2-4,TRBV2
CASGGREKLFF,TGTGCCAGCGGCGGAAGGGAAAAACTGTTTTTT,-,11,-,TRBJ1-4,TRBV6-5
CASSQGYSKTYEQYF,TGCGCCAGCAGCCAAGGGTACAGTAAAACCTACGAGCAGTACTTC,-,15,-,TRBJ2-7,TRBV4-1
CASSTGLNSYEQYF,TGTGCCAGCAGCACTGGACTCAACTCCTACGAGCAGTACTTC,-,14,-,TRBJ2-7,TRBV7-2
CASTRTGASEQYF,TGTGCCAGCACCCGGACAGGCGCTAGCGAGCAGTACTTC,TRBD1,13,once,TRBJ2-7,TRBV9
CASSLSRDTGELFF,TGTGCCAGCAGCTTAAGCAGGGACACCGGGGAGCTGTTTTTT,-,14,-,TRBJ2-2,TRBV7-3
CASSEQGSGEQYF,TGTGCCAGTAGTGAACAGGGTTCTGGCGAGCAGTACTTC,-,13,-,TRBJ2-7,TRBV19
CAWSPYPQGGDTQYF,TGTGCCTGGAGTCCCTATCCGCAGGGAGGAGATACGCAGTATTTT,-,15,-,TRBJ2-3,TRBV30
CASSRGNPNYGYTF,TGTGCCTCCTCCCGGGGAAACCCGAACTATGGCTACACCTTC,-,14,few,TRBJ1-2,TRBV19
CAISGLGTDTQYF,TGTGCCATCAGCGGGTTAGGGACAGATACGCAGTATTTT,-,13,-,TRBJ2-3,TRBV10-3
CASSEEYGYTF,TGTGCCAGCAGTGAAGAGTATGGCTACACCTTC,-,11,-,TRBJ1-2,TRBV2
CASSDHYAGVSPLHF,TGTGCCAGCAGTGACCACTACGCCGGGGTTTCACCCCTCCACTTT,-,15,-,TRBJ1-6,TRBV6-1
CAWNLRGGPWNEQFF,TGTGCCTGGAACCTTAGGGGGGGCCCGTGGAATGAGCAGTTCTTC,-,15,-,TRBJ2-1,TRBV30
CASSENDLGYTF,TGTGCCAGCAGTGAAAATGATCTTGGCTACACCTTC,-,12,-,TRBJ1-2,TRBV25-1
CASSLSWGAVGELFF,TGTGCCAGCAGTTTATCGTGGGGGGCGGTCGGGGAGCTGTTTTTT,-,15,once,TRBJ2-2,TRBV27
CASSLALNTEAFF,TGTGCCAGCAGCTTAGCTCTGAACACTGAAGCTTTCTTT,-,13,-,TRBJ1-1,TRBV13
CASSPPLAGSAYEQYF,TGTGCCAGCAGCCCTCCCTTAGCGGGGTCTGCTTACGAGCAGTACTTC,TRBD2,16,-,TRBJ2-7,TRBV7-2
CASSLPAGQETQYF,TGCGCCAGCAGCCTCCCCGCGGGGCAAGAGACCCAGTACTTC,-,14,-,TRBJ2-5,TRBV5-1
CASSSPVGPLFF,TGTGCCAGCAGCTCCCCAGTAGGCCCTCTGTTTTTT,-,12,-,TRBJ1-4,TRBV11-2
CASSSKRTSLYEQYF,TGTGCCAGCAGCTCCAAAAGGACTAGCTTATACGAGCAGTACTTC,TRBD2,15,-,TRBJ2-7,TRBV7-2
CASSQGQGAYEQYF,TGCGCCAGCAGCCAGGGGCAGGGGGCTTACGAGCAGTACTTC,TRBD1,14,-,TRBJ2-7,TRBV5-1
CASSLDSRKETQYF,TGCGCCAGCAGCTTGGACAGCCGTAAAGAGACCCAGTACTTC,-,14,-,TRBJ2-5,TRBV5-1
CAWSVQSRTGELFF,TGTGCCTGGAGTGTACAGTCTCGCACCGGGGAGCTGTTTTTT,-,14,few,TRBJ2-2,TRBV30
CAWSTGQGSITGELFF,TGTGCCTGGAGTACGGGACAGGGGTCAATCACCGGGGAGCTGTTTTTT,TRBD1,16,-,TRBJ2-2,TRBV30
CASSVGTGVLHSGANVLTF,TGTGCCAGCAGCGTTGGGACAGGGGTTCTCCACTCTGGGGCCAACGTCCTGACTTTC,TRBD1,19,-,TRBJ2-6,TRBV9
CASSPDRLITYEQYF,TGTGCCAGCAGTCCTGACAGACTAATAACCTACGAGCAGTACTTC,-,15,-,TRBJ2-7,TRBV27
CASSFQGMASYEQYF,TGTGCCAGCAGCTTCCAGGGGATGGCTTCCTACGAGCAGTACTTC,-,15,-,TRBJ2-7,TRBV7-2
CASSFWSSYNEQFF,TGCGCCAGCAGCTTTTGGAGCTCCTACAATGAGCAGTTCTTC,-,14,-,TRBJ2-1,TRBV5-1
CASSQTTGRGSYEQYF,TGTGCCAGCAGCCAGACCACGGGCCGAGGATCCTACGAGCAGTACTTC,-,16,-,TRBJ2-7,TRBV5-8
CAISEPDRSDTQYF,TGTGCCATCAGTGAGCCGGACAGGTCGGATACGCAGTATTTT,TRBD1,14,once,TRBJ2-3,TRBV10-3
CASSPYGDSEQYF,TGCGCCAGCAGCCCATACGGGGACTCCGAGCAGTACTTC,-,13,-,TRBJ2-7,TRBV5-1
CASSSAGTGPYGYTF,TGTGCCAGCAGCTCCGCCGGGACAGGGCCCTATGGCTACACCTTC,TRBD1,15,-,TRBJ1-2,TRBV5-4
CASSLMAGGQETQYF,TGCGCCAGCAGCTTAATGGCGGGGGGACAAGAGACCCAGTACTTC,TRBD2,15,-,TRBJ2-5,TRBV5-1
CAWSVEEGTEAFF,TGTGCCTGGAGTGTAGAAGAGGGCACTGAAGCTTTCTTT,-,13,-,TRBJ1-1,TRBV30
CASTQRGESSYEQYF,TGTGCCAGTACTCAACGCGGCGAAAGCTCCTACGAGCAGTACTTC,-,15,-,TRBJ2-7,TRBV19
CASSSGANYGYTF,TGCGCCAGCAGCTCCGGGGCGAACTATGGCTACACCTTC,-,13,-,TRBJ1-2,TRBV5-1
CASSERTGFPRDTQYF,TGTGCCAGCAGCGAGAGGACTGGTTTCCCAAGAGATACGCAGTATTTT,-,16,-,TRBJ2-3,TRBV11-2
CASSVGLTRSTLHF,TGTGCCAGTAGCGTGGGGTTAACTCGTTCAACCCTCCACTTT,-,14,-,TRBJ1-6,TRBV19
CASSEGGNQPQHF,TGTGCCAGCAGTGAAGGGGGGAATCAGCCCCAGCATTTT,-,13,-,TRBJ1-5,TRBV6-1
CASSSTPPGVLLESNYGYTF,TGCGCCAGCAGCTCCACCCCCCCCGGGGTACTCCTTGAAAGTAACTATGGCTACACCTTC,-,20,-,TRBJ1-2,TRBV5-1
CASSQGAKRKDYGYTF,TGCGCCAGCAGCCAAGGGGCCAAAAGAAAGGACTATGGCTACACCTTC,-,16,once,TRBJ1-2,TRBV4-1
CASSPDFTRAYEQYF,TGTGCCAGTAGTCCCGACTTTACCCGGGCCTACGAGCAGTACTTC,-,15,-,TRBJ2-7,TRBV19
CAISDSGTAEKLFF,TGTGCCATCAGTGACTCCGGGACTGCTGAAAAACTGTTTTTT,-,14,-,TRBJ1-4,TRBV10-3
CASSLRQGAADTQYF,TGTGCCAGCAGCCTAAGACAGGGGGCCGCAGATACGCAGTATTTT,TRBD1,15,-,TRBJ2-3,TRBV11-2
CASSSQNVAGNTIYF,TGCGCCAGCAGCTCACAGAACGTCGCTGGAAACACCATATATTTT,-,15,-,TRBJ1-3,TRBV5-1
CASSPDETYNEQFF,TGTGCCAGCAGCCCAGACGAGACTTACAATGAGCAGTTCTTC,-,14,-,TRBJ2-1,TRBV9